This section outlines one T cell receptor beta chain sequence together with its context. Its antigen is as yet unknown. The data are from a study of cytomegalovirus exposure and HLA in healthy donors. Amplification used 60 Vbeta primers and 13 Jbeta primers. Profiled with immunoSEQ multiplex PCR; TCRdb holds only in-frame clones, not every one. The data contain just over 150,000 clones, about 88% of them singletons. General study results and limits: The likely explanation for a cluster of highly shared sequence variants was sequencing artifact. Sequencing depth across donors, presence/absence analyses assumed, was roughly uniform. The records held CMV serostatus as the only immune exposure information.

This CDR3 region has 13 residues. The V end lost 3 bases, the J end lost 6 bases, and 12 bases lay between the germline ends. The germline V gene encodes CDR1 MDHEN and CDR2 SYDVKM. Everyone who donated was a healthy bone marrow donor. Sequencing was performed on PBMCs. This TCR was sampled from a woman aged 18-30 years in good health and CMV-seronegative. The chain uses TRBV28 and TRBJ2-7; possibly TRBD1 for D (5 bases). The CDR3 sequence is CASSFGRESEQYF. CDR3 coding DNA: TGTGCCAGCAGTTTCGGCAGGGAATCCGAGCAGTACTTC.